This T cell receptor beta chain originates from a study of blood T cell repertoires in COVID-19 (TCRdb year 2020). Regarding the complete study: Samples from collaborators originated in the United States, Italy and Spain and spanned both the acute and convalescent phases of COVID-19. Samples came from the ongoing ImmuneRACE study (first 160 participants) plus 1,254 subjects from 6 global collaborators. Sample metadata almost always included a de-identified subject ID, COVID-19 status, age in years and sex. Where available, HLA class I and class II types were obtained from metadata supplied by the sample provider rather than from assay-based typing. The material from the prospective study consisted of cDNA or gDNA derived from T cells, B-cell-depleted T cells, or PBMCs. Subjects who had been exposed to COVID-19, were actively infected with it, or had recovered from it provided the deeply sampled blood TCRbeta repertoires that made up the dataset. The repertoires were released in a freely available public database meant as a resource for research on the immune response to SARS-CoV-2. Here is what the overall study found, with its caveats: How much clinical and demographic metadata was included differed by source and by participant, and the metadata was provided uncurated.

TCRbeta CDR3 regions were amplified from genomic DNA by means of the immunoSEQ Assay, a bias-controlled multiplex PCR. The study's processing was this. The number of nucleated cells in each sample was estimated by amplification of reference gene primers within the assay. To quantify the absolute abundance of each unique TCRbeta CDR3 rearrangement, sequence reads were collapsed and filtered. For each sample, productive Simpson clonality was calculated as the square root of Simpson's diversity index across productive rearrangements. In its TCRdb copy, this immuneACCESS table keeps in-frame sequences only and misses some clones. Where compared with another copy, unresolved V genes explain less than half of these, and the others have no known cause. The DNA was the basis for D and trimming; V, J and clone size are from that table. The sample contains around 130,000 clones, 75% to 85% of them found a single time. About 2.9% of the sample comes from the top ten.

Each collaborating institution followed its own protocols to collect whole blood in K2EDTA tubes. For TCRbeta analysis, collaborators shipped samples as frozen whole blood, isolated PBMCs, or DNA extracted from either of those sample types. Including the terminal cysteine and phenylalanine, the CDR3 comprises 11 residues. Only CDR3 DNA is held: 33 bases, read in frame from base 1. Cut back by 2 bases and 9 bases, the V and J ends lie 10 bases apart. CDR1 GTSNPN and CDR2 SVGIG were looked up in the germline V gene (reference sequence). This clone was observed once. Its antigen is not yet known. No clone much larger than this one lies a single base away; base qualities are absent.

Recombination joined TRBV30 with TRBJ1-1, with a weak D call of TRBD1 (6 bases match). This TCR was recovered from a man aged 45 to 65 with acute or convalescent COVID-19. The sequenced sample consisted of peripheral blood. For the CDR3, the sequence is CAWSPDRKAFF. The nucleotide sequence is given as TGTGCCTGGAGTCCGGACAGAAAAGCTTTCTTT.